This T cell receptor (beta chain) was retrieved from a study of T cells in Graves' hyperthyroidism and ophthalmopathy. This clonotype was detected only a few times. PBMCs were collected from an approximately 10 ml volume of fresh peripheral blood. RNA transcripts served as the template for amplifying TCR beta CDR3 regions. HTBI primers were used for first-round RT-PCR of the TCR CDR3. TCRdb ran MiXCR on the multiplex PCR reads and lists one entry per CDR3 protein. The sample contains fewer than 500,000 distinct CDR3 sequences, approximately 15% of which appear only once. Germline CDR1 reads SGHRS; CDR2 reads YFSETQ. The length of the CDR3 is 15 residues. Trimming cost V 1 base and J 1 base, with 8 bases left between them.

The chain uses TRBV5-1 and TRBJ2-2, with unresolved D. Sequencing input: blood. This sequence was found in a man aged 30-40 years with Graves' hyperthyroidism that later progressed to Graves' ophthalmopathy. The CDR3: CASSLTERNTGELFF. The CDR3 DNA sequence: TGCGCCAGCAGCTTGACAGAAAGGAACACCGGGGAGCTGTTTTTT. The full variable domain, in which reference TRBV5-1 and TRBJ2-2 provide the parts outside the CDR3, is KAGVTQTPRYLIKTRGQQVTLSCSPISGHRSVSWYQQTPGQGLQFLFEYFSETQRNKGNFPGRFSGRQFSNSRSEMNVSTLELGDSALYLCASSLTERNTGELFFGEGSRLTVL.